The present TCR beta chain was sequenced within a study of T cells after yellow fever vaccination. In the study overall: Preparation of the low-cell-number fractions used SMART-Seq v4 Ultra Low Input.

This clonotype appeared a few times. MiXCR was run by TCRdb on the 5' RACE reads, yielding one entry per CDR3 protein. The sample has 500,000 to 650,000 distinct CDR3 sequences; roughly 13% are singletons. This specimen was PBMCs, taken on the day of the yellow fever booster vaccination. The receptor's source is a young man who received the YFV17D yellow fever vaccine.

The CDR3 spells CASRQANTGELFF. CDR3 DNA sequence: TGTGCCAGCAGGCAAGCAAACACCGGGGAGCTGTTTTTT. The J gene is TRBJ2-2, the V gene TRBV6-2 or TRBV6-3, with D unclear. Germline assignment: CDR1 MNHEY and CDR2 SVGEGT. V dropped 6 bases and J dropped 2 bases, with 7 bases sitting between them. The CDR3 totals 13 residues.